Listed below are T cell receptor beta chains from one sample, sequenced in a study of cytomegalovirus exposure and HLA in healthy donors. Sequenced by immunoSEQ multiplex PCR; TCRdb stores in-frame clones only, minus some. Altogether fewer than 150,000 clones are present, about 90% being singletons, with the ten largest covering approximately 8.5%. Material for sequencing was PBMCs. The receptors were sampled from a woman aged 18-29 years in good health and CMV-seropositive. Both conserved end residues are part of each CDR3. A D gene is named only where the DNA matches it firmly. Size values are once, few and many counts, or a class for expanded clones, and some rows have none.

clone_size,j_call,d_call,v_call,cdr3_aa,cdr3_nt
hyperexpanded,TRBJ2-7,TRBD1,TRBV9,CASSPHSKTGDYEQYF,TGTGCCAGCAGCCCCCACTCGAAGACAGGGGACTACGAGCAGTACTTC
.,TRBJ1-1,TRBD1,TRBV5-1,CASSLGDGGGTAEAFF,TGCGCCAGCAGCTTGGGGGATGGAGGGGGCACCGCTGAAGCTTTCTTT
once,TRBJ2-3,TRBD2,TRBV5-1,CASSSPSGGADTQYF,TGCGCCAGCAGCTCACCTAGCGGGGGGGCAGATACGCAGTATTTT
.,TRBJ1-1,TRBD1,TRBV5-4,CASSPPDRANTEAFF,TGTGCCAGCAGCCCACCGGACAGGGCGAACACTGAAGCTTTCTTT
.,TRBJ2-7,TRBD1,TRBV7-2,CASSFGRGTGSTYEQYF,TGTGCCAGCAGCTTTGGGCGAGGGACAGGGAGTACCTACGAGCAGTACTTC
.,TRBJ1-5,.,TRBV10-3,CAISDPGVGRGWTQHF,TGTGCCATCAGTGACCCCGGCGTAGGGCGGGGGTGGACCCAGCATTTT
.,TRBJ2-4,.,TRBV21-1,CASSSRLAGVAKNIQYF,TGTGCCAGCAGCTCTCGACTAGCGGGCGTAGCCAAAAACATTCAGTACTTC
.,TRBJ1-2,TRBD1,TRBV27,CASSSPGGEGYTF,TGTGCCAGCAGTTCCCCAGGGGGCGAGGGCTACACCTTC
few,TRBJ1-6,TRBD1,TRBV6-5,CASSTGQGFAPLHF,TGTGCCAGCAGTACTGGACAGGGGTTTGCACCCCTCCACTTT
.,TRBJ1-1,.,TRBV28,CASRLPAVGAFF,TGTGCCAGCAGACTCCCGGCGGTTGGGGCTTTCTTT
.,TRBJ1-3,TRBD1,TRBV5-1,CASSLGQGAGNTIYF,TGCGCCAGCAGCCTGGGACAGGGGGCCGGAAACACCATATATTTT
.,TRBJ1-2,.,TRBV6-1,CASSDQAGYGYTF,TGTGCCAGCAGTGACCAGGCAGGTTATGGCTACACCTTC
once,TRBJ2-2,TRBD2,TRBV5-4,CASRGSPGGGSSGELFF,TGTGCCAGCAGGGGGTCTCCGGGCGGGGGTTCATCCGGGGAGCTGTTTTTT
.,TRBJ1-5,TRBD1,TRBV28,CASNSLRTGTENYSNQPQHF,TGTGCCAGCAATTCGCTACGAACCGGGACAGAGAATTATAGCAATCAGCCCCAGCATTTT
.,TRBJ2-1,.,TRBV6-6,CASSWAIDEQFF,TGTGCCAGCAGTTGGGCCATCGATGAGCAGTTCTTC
.,TRBJ1-3,.,TRBV19,CASSPIGGSGNTIYF,TGTGCCAGTAGTCCAATCGGGGGATCTGGAAACACCATATATTTT